This TCR beta chain was observed in a study of preoperative IRX-2 immunotherapy in early breast cancer. Regarding treatment: preoperative locoregional IRX-2 cytokine immunotherapy. Patients received preoperative, locoregional IRX-2 cytokine immunotherapy in a phase Ib study. Using immunoSEQ multiplex PCR, the repertoire was profiled, and TCRdb retains in-frame clones only, with some absent. The table records approximately 30,000 clones, over 85% of them present only once. CDR1 and CDR2 (germline): SGHNT, YENEEA. V lost 5 bases, J lost 6 bases, and 20 bases lay in between. This CDR3 is 16 amino acids long.

Source: tumor tissue, taken after IRX-2 immunotherapy. The sequence was collected from a human donor with breast cancer. V is TRBV11-3 and J is TRBJ1-5, with D tentatively TRBD1 (6 bases). CDR3 in DNA: TGTGCCAGCAGCGCCAAGGGGGAGGGAGTGTTTCAGCCCCAGCATTTT. Encoded protein: CASSAKGEGVFQPQHF.